These 17 T cell receptor beta chains share one sample of origin, sequenced in a study of tumor-infiltrating lymphocytes in primary liver carcinoma. A primer in the constant region served to generate TCR beta cDNA from 500 ng of total RNA. A slightly modified ARM-PCR protocol with three nested multiplex PCR rounds produced these TCR beta libraries. PCR rounds one and two used TRBV1-TRBV30 forward primers with a C-beta reverse primer for 10 cycles each. TCRdb reanalysed the multiplex PCR reads using MiXCR and keeps one entry per CDR3 protein. The sample consists of 320,000 or so distinct CDR3 sequences, around three fifths of them appearing once. Germline DNA was extracted too, while blood RNA derived from unsorted whole blood. Sequencing was done on a sample of peripheral blood. These receptors originate from a man aged 35-49 years with primary liver carcinoma and hepatitis B virus infection.

This clonotype was observed at least ten times. The chain couples TRBV10-2 to TRBJ1-1, with D perhaps TRBD1 (5 bases). This CDR3 comprises 13 residues. V dropped 5 bases and J dropped 1 base, with 8 bases sitting between them. Germline assignment: CDR1 WSHSY and CDR2 SAAADI. CDR3 sequence: CASSFRGNTEAFF. The CDR3 nucleotides are TGCGCCAGCAGTTTTAGGGGGAACACTGAAGCTTTCTTT.

This clonotype has just one count. One end of the junction fails to match germline, which may point to a read error. The chain links TRBV6-5 to TRBJ2-2, with D perhaps matching TRBD2 (6 bases). This CDR3 contains 17 residues. CDR1 and CDR2 (germline): MNHEY, SVGAGI. The CDR3 sequence: CASSYGVLAINTRELFF. DNA for the CDR3: TGTGCCAGCAGTTACGGGGTTCTAGCGATTAACACCCGGGAGCTGTTTTTT.

Details on this clonotype: At one end, the junction sequence differs from germline, possibly due to a read error. V is TRBV7-9 and J is TRBJ2-3, with D possibly matching TRBD2 (5 bases). The CDR3 sequence is 14 residues long. Germline V gene sequence: CDR1 SEHNR, CDR2 FQNEAQ (reference sequence). The CDR3 is CASTLKGGADRQYF. In nucleotides, the CDR3 is TGTGCCAGCACCCTCAAAGGAGGAGCAGATAGGCAGTATTTT.

In the case of this clonotype: One end of the junction varies from germline; a read error may be responsible. This chain connects TRBV29-1 to TRBJ1-1, with 8 nucleotides matching TRBD1. Germline CDR1 SQVTM, CDR2 ANQGSEA. CDR3 length: 15 residues. The CDR3 here is CSAGQGWGINTEAFF. For the CDR3, the DNA is TGCAGCGCTGGACAGGGTTGGGGCATTAACACTGAAGCATTCTTT. Full variable domain (remainder filled in from reference TRBV29-1 and TRBJ1-1): SAVISQKPSRDICQRGTSLTIQCQVDSQVTMMFWYRQQPGQSLTLIATANQGSEATYESGFVIDKFPISRPNLTFSTLTVSNMSPEDSSIYLCSAGQGWGINTEAFFGQGTRLTVV.

A remark on this clonotype: A single base separates this from a much larger clone, so it may be a read error. V and J are TRBV12-3 or TRBV12-4 and TRBJ2-3; possibly TRBD1 or TRBD2 for D (5 bases each). The CDR3 runs to 15 residues. The CDR3 region has the DNA TGTGCCAGCAGTTTGGGACCTTCAGCCACAGATAAGCAGTATTTT. Translation: CASSLGPSATDKQYF.

A word on this clonotype: A much larger clone sits a single nucleotide away, making a read error possible. The chain has TRBV4-2 and TRBJ2-5, with D perhaps matching TRBD1 (7 bases). CDR1 is LGHNA, CDR2 YNFKEQ, per germline. This CDR3 spans 16 amino acids. This CDR3 reads CVSSQEGQGGQETQYF. The CDR3 DNA sequence: TGTGTCAGCAGCCAAGAAGGCCAGGGGGGTCAAGAGACCCAGTACTTC.

The chain links TRBV6-2 or TRBV6-3 to TRBJ2-7; weak D call: TRBD2 (6 bases). This CDR3 spans 15 amino acids. V was shortened by 6 bases and J by 0 bases, with 15 bases between the two germline ends. In germline, CDR1 is MNHEY, CDR2 SVGEGT. The CDR3 is CASRPSGPSSYEQYF. The CDR3 DNA is TGTGCCAGCAGGCCCAGCGGGCCATCCTCCTACGAGCAGTACTTC.

The rearrangement links TRBV11-2 to TRBJ2-1; D unresolved. Trimming stripped 5 bases from V and 8 bases from J, with 16 bases between. The CDR3 is made up of 14 amino acids. The germline CDR1 and CDR2 sequences are SGHAT and FQNNGV. This CDR3 is CASSRLAANYEQFF. CDR3 coding DNA: TGTGCCAGCAGCCGTCTCGCGGCTAACTATGAGCAGTTCTTC.

This clonotype was observed many times. This sequence joins TRBV29-1 and TRBJ2-6; the D gene is possibly TRBD1 (6 bases). The germline V and J ends were trimmed by 4 bases and 0 bases, with 10 bases remaining between them. Looked up from germline, CDR1 is SQVTM and CDR2 is ANQGSEA. The CDR3 is 15 amino acids. The CDR3 region is CSVAGVSSGANVLTF. For the CDR3, the DNA is TGCAGCGTTGCAGGGGTAAGCTCTGGGGCCAACGTCCTGACTTTC.

Comments on this clonotype: A single base separates this from a much larger clone, so it may be a read error. This rearrangement joins TRBV6-1 to TRBJ1-5; D not certain. Germline lookup yields CDR1 MNHNS and CDR2 SASEGT. With 4 bases removed from V and 4 bases from J, the gap between germline ends came to 14 bases. CDR3 length: 15 residues. The CDR3 nucleotides read TGTGCCAGCAGTGCCCTGGGGATGGCAAATCAGCCCCAGCATTTT. This translates into CASSALGMANQPQHF.

The chain recombines TRBV7-9 with TRBJ1-2; 11 bases are shared with TRBD1. Unmatched junction bases numbered 2, after V lost 5 bases and J lost 6 bases. Germline V gene lookup returns CDR1 SEHNR and CDR2 FQNEAQ (reference sequence). This CDR3 is built from 13 residues. The CDR3 sequence: CASSPGQGDGYTF. CDR3 in DNA: TGTGCCAGCAGCCCGGGACAGGGGGATGGCTACACCTTC.

This chain joins TRBV2 and TRBJ2-2; D gene uncertain. Germline assignment: CDR1 SNHLY and CDR2 FYNNEI. The CDR3 is 14 residues long. The V end was cut by 8 bases, the J end by 2 bases, with 12 bases between. The CDR3 loop is CASSDNANTGELFF. DNA of the CDR3: TGTGCCAGCTCTGATAATGCCAACACCGGGGAGCTGTTTTTT.

Comment on this clonotype: A much larger clone is a single base away; this may be a read error. V gene TRBV4-2 combines with J gene TRBJ2-2; 8 bases align to TRBD1. This CDR3 has 16 amino acids. Per the germline V gene, CDR1 is LGHNA and CDR2 is YNFKEQ. V shed 2 bases and J 5 bases; nucleotides not matched to a gene: 7. The CDR3 nucleotides are TGTGCCAGCAGCCAAAATCAGGGGGCGGGTACCGGGGAGCTGTTTTTT. Translation: CASSQNQGAGTGELFF.

The chain carries TRBV7-9 and TRBJ2-7; 10 bases map to TRBD2. The CDR3 is 15 amino acids. Germline CDR1 and CDR2: SEHNR and FQNEAQ (reference sequence). V lost 6 bases, J lost 2 bases, and 7 bases stayed unmatched. CDR3 in amino acids: CASRSIAGGTYEQYV. DNA of the CDR3: TGTGCCAGCAGATCAATAGCGGGAGGTACCTACGAGCAGTACGTC.

Turning to this clonotype: The junction departs from germline at one end; a sequencing error may be responsible. The chain carries TRBV29-1 and TRBJ1-2; D ambiguous. The CDR3 loop spans 13 amino acids. Germline CDR1 and CDR2: SQVTM and ANQGSEA. CDR3 protein: CSVRRGANYSYIF. The CDR3 coding sequence is TGCAGCGTCCGACGGGGAGCTAACTATAGCTACATCTTC.

Remarks on this clonotype: A much larger clonotype is one base distant, so this may be a read error. The chain is built from TRBV6-2 or TRBV6-3 and TRBJ2-4; no firm D call. This CDR3 has 13 residues. The V and J ends lost 4 bases and 8 bases respectively, with 12 bases between them. Germline V gives CDR1 MNHEY, CDR2 SVGEGT. CDR3 region: CASSSDPPDIQYF. The CDR3 DNA reads TGTGCCAGCAGTTCTGACCCGCCGGACATTCAGTACTTC.

In this sample, this clonotype turned up once. A much larger clonotype is one base distant, so this may be a read error. The chain employs TRBV4-2 and TRBJ2-1; D remains unclear. This CDR3 has 15 residues. CDR1 and CDR2 from the germline V gene are LGHNA and YNFKEQ. The chain's CDR3 is CASSQALSSYHEQFF. The CDR3 nucleotides are TGTGCCAGCAGCCAAGCTCTCAGCTCCTACCATGAGCAGTTCTTC.